This is a list of T cell receptor beta chains from one sample in a study of metastatic and nonmetastatic thyroid tumors. TCRdb re-called the PCR reads through MiXCR. This table has tens of thousands of clones, 13% to 15% appearing once. Source material: blood. These receptor sequences come from a male donor with papillary thyroid cancer or a benign thyroid nodule (not recorded which). Some clones in this sample may be carry-over from other donors' samples. Both conserved end residues are part of each CDR3. Fields, in order: CDR3 protein, J gene, D gene, V gene. A D gene is named only where the DNA matches it firmly.

CASSGSTGVNGYTF,TRBJ1-2,NA,TRBV25-1
CSARDMQDRGRDTQYF,TRBJ2-3,TRBD1,TRBV20-1
CASRGTGNTEAFF,TRBJ1-1,TRBD1,TRBV7-3
CASSMRQGRETQYF,TRBJ2-5,TRBD1,TRBV7-2
CASSDSTNYGYTF,TRBJ1-2,NA,TRBV6-4
CAISDTGGTEAFF,TRBJ1-1,NA,TRBV10-3
CASSDLGGRGTEAFF,TRBJ1-1,NA,TRBV14
CASSLWGTGGPMNTEALF,TRBJ1-1,TRBD1,TRBV28
CACSYLGRPSYNEQFF,TRBJ2-1,NA,TRBV6-2/TRBV6-3
CASSIMGVRDEQFF,TRBJ2-1,NA,TRBV19
CASSDPGIDTQYF,TRBJ2-3,NA,TRBV19
CASSPVLTGGFEQFF,TRBJ2-1,NA,TRBV6-1
CASSEGGGSGSYNEQFF,TRBJ2-1,TRBD2,TRBV25-1
CASPPGDPQRGTQYF,TRBJ2-3,NA,TRBV18
CASSLTAGGYNEQFF,TRBJ2-1,TRBD2,TRBV19
CASSATGLSDTQYF,TRBJ2-3,NA,TRBV9
CASSPRGQNTGELFF,TRBJ2-2,NA,TRBV18
CASSLEQGARSNEQFF,TRBJ2-1,TRBD1,TRBV5-1
CASSRQGVYNEQFF,TRBJ2-1,NA,TRBV19
CASSKSPDTLDYGYTF,TRBJ1-2,NA,TRBV6-1
CASSLDGGSREQYF,TRBJ2-7,TRBD2,TRBV5-6
CASIGTVNTEAFF,TRBJ1-1,TRBD1,TRBV27
CASSLSILAGSQETQYF,TRBJ2-5,TRBD2,TRBV28
CSARVNTEAFF,TRBJ1-1,NA,TRBV20-1
CASSLGTGGTTDTQYF,TRBJ2-3,TRBD1,TRBV7-7
CASSLGGTIGPYEQYF,TRBJ2-7,NA,TRBV27
CASSLRLAGFRGLYEQYF,TRBJ2-7,TRBD2,TRBV11-2
CASSESYGYEQYF,TRBJ2-7,NA,TRBV10-1
CASSSPPKEYQETQYF,TRBJ2-5,NA,TRBV28
CASSHAGTTNEKLFF,TRBJ1-4,NA,TRBV3-1
CSARESVSREMDSYNEQFF,TRBJ2-1,NA,TRBV20-1
CASSATASNEQFF,TRBJ2-1,NA,TRBV19
CASSSWTSGISNEQFF,TRBJ2-1,TRBD2,TRBV11-2
CASSPRGPRDYGYTF,TRBJ1-2,NA,TRBV28
CASSLVAGIFYEQYF,TRBJ2-7,TRBD2,TRBV12-3/TRBV12-4
CASSPGGGSGAFF,TRBJ1-1,NA,TRBV9
CASSTTPGAGSYNEQFF,TRBJ2-1,NA,TRBV5-1
CASSPTWNTEDFF,TRBJ1-1,NA,TRBV5-1
CASSQRQLGELFF,TRBJ2-2,NA,TRBV3-1
CASSLAVGLAGVWGIWETQYF,TRBJ2-5,TRBD2,TRBV12-3/TRBV12-4
CASSMTSGRAQVGELFF,TRBJ2-2,TRBD2,TRBV27